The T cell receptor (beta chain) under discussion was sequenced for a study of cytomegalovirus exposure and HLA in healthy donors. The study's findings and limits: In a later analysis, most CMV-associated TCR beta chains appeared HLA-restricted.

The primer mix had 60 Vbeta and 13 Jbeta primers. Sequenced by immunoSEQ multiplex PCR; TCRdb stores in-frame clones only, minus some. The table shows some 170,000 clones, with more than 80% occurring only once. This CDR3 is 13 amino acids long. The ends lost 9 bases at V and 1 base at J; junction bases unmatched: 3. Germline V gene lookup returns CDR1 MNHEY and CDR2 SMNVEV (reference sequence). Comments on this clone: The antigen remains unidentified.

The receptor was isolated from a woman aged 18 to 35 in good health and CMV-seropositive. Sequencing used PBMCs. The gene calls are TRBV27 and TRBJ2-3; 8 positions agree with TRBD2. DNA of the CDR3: TGTGCCAGTTACGGGGGGGGCACAGATACGCAGTATTTT. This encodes CASYGGGTDTQYF.